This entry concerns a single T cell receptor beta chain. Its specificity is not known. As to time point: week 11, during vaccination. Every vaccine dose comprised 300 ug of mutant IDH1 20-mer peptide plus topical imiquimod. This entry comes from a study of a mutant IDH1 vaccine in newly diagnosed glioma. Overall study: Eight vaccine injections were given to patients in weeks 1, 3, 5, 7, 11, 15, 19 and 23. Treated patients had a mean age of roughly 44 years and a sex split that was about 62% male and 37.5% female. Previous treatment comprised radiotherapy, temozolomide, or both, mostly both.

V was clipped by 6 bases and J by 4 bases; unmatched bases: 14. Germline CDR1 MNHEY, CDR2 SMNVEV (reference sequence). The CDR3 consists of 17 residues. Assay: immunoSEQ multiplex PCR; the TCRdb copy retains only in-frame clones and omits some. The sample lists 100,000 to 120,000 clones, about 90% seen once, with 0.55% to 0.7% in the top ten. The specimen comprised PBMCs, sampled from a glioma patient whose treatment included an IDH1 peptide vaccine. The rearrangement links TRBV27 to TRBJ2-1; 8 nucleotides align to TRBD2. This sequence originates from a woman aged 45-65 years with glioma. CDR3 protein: CASSLGGSGVLYNEQFF. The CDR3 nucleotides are TGTGCCAGCAGCCTCGGAGGTAGCGGGGTACTATACAATGAGCAGTTCTTC.